This T cell receptor (beta chain) was sequenced during a study of T cell repertoires in cytomegalovirus infection. Across the whole study: Alongside well-studied HLA-B-restricted CMV epitopes, recently identified HLA-C-restricted CMV epitopes were also used. CMV infection plus the matching HLA type was flagged by public TCR beta signatures. Overall study findings and caveats: Of the TCR beta families, the public ones yielded a cumulative frequency that identified carriers of CMV plus the relevant HLA. Dominating the ex vivo response were TCR beta clonotypes that were CMV-specific and HLA-C-restricted.

This clonotype was observed a few times. No antigen is known for it. The germline CDR1 and CDR2 sequences are SGHTA and FQGNSA. The CDR3 runs 16 residues. Trimming pared 5 bases from V and 4 bases from J, leaving 21 bases between. MiXCR, run by TCRdb on the reads, gives a single entry per CDR3 protein. The table includes under 500,000 distinct CDR3 sequences, about 44% detected once. This clonotype originated in a human donor in good health (CMV status not recorded). Some clones in this sample may be carry-over from other donors' samples. The J gene is TRBJ2-7, the V gene TRBV7-2; maybe TRBD2 (6 bases). Sequences were derived from cultured PBMCs, sampled from culture after CMV antigen stimulation. The CDR3 DNA follows: TGTGCCAGCAGCCCAGAGGCGGGGCGGACCCGATACGAGCAGTACTTC. This sequence encodes CASSPEAGRTRYEQYF. Full variable domain (outside the CDR3, taken from reference TRBV7-2 and TRBJ2-7): GAGVSQSPSNKVTEKGKDVELRCDPISGHTALYWYRQSLGQGLEFLIYFQGNSAPDKSGLPSDRFSAERTGGSVSTLTIQRTQQEDSAVYLCASSPEAGRTRYEQYFGPGTRLTVT.